One and the same sample provided the 24 T cell receptor beta chains below, sequenced in a study of Ad26.COV2.S vaccination and SARS-CoV-2 variants. Profiling relied on immunoSEQ multiplex PCR, and the TCRdb table lists in-frame clones only, not all of them. The data show about 480,000 clones, 87% seen once. Treatment meaning: some 20 received Ad26.COV2.S at low or high dose, single or two shots; about 5 received placebo; per-sample allocation not given. Sampling happened 63 days after the first vaccine or placebo injection. The sequencing here drew on peripheral blood, taken in a trial of Ad26.COV2.S vaccine versus placebo. Source of these receptors: a person between 18 and 59 years old who received the Ad26.COV2.S COVID-19 vaccine or a placebo.

This chain links TRBV28 with TRBJ1-1; 8 bases are a match to TRBD1. Trimming at V came to 5 bases and at J to 3 bases, leaving 8 bases not matched to a gene. The CDR3 covers 15 residues. The germline V gene has CDR1 MDHEN and CDR2 SYDVKM. The CDR3 loop reads CASSPGDRSYTEAFF. CDR3 nucleotide sequence: TGTGCCAGCAGTCCCGGGGACAGGTCATACACTGAAGCTTTCTTT.

The chain employs TRBV19 and TRBJ1-2; possible D gene TRBD1, 5 bases. Trimming stripped 11 bases from V and 8 bases from J, with 18 bases between. The germline CDR1 and CDR2 sequences are LNHDA and SQIVND (reference sequence). The CDR3 totals 12 residues. The CDR3 DNA reads TGTGCCTCCTGGGGGGGGAGTTGGGGCTACACCTTC. Translated, it gives CASWGGSWGYTF.

The sample holds a few counts of this clone. This chain uses TRBV3-1 (or the pseudogene TRBV3-2) with TRBJ1-3; a possible D gene is TRBD1 (5 bases). This CDR3 has 13 residues. Germline lookup yields CDR1 LGHDT and CDR2 YNNKEL (reference sequence). V gave up 5 bases and J gave up 9 bases, with 14 bases separating them. This CDR3 reads CASSDWGVGTIYF. CDR3 in DNA: TGTGCCAGCAGCGACTGGGGCGTTGGCACCATATATTTT.

Written as DNA, the CDR3 is TGTGCCAGCAGGCGGGGTTCCTCTGGAAACACCATATATTTT. Protein: CASRRGSSGNTIYF. The chain joins TRBV2 to TRBJ1-3; D unresolved. Trimming pared 6 bases from V and 0 bases from J, leaving 9 bases between. The CDR3 loop spans 14 amino acids. Looked up from germline, CDR1 is SNHLY and CDR2 is FYNNEI.

This clone showed up just a few times. The chain links TRBV29-1 to TRBJ1-1; D may be TRBD1 (6 bases). The germline CDR1 and CDR2 sequences are SQVTM and ANQGSEA. The CDR3 is 13 amino acids. Trimming shortened V by 6 bases and J by 0 bases, and 11 bases separated the two germline ends. CDR3 loop: CSVRTALNTEAFF. Written as DNA, the CDR3 is TGCAGCGTCCGGACAGCGCTGAACACTGAAGCTTTCTTT.

This clone was observed once. The V gene is TRBV28, the J gene TRBJ2-1; 7 positions match TRBD2. The J segment lost 6 bases and the V segment lost 3 bases, leaving 11 bases of the junction unmatched. This CDR3 has 16 amino acids. In germline, CDR1 is MDHEN, CDR2 SYDVKM. The CDR3 protein is CASSFSSGGSFNEQFF. The CDR3 nucleotides read TGTGCCAGCAGTTTCTCTAGCGGAGGGTCGTTCAATGAGCAGTTCTTC.

This clone showed up just once. The chain uses TRBV19 and TRBJ2-5; D perhaps matches TRBD2 (5 bases). Germline V gene lookup returns CDR1 LNHDA and CDR2 SQIVND (reference sequence). The CDR3 runs to 14 residues. Between the trimmed V and J ends, which lost 6 bases and 2 bases, there was a span of 13 bases. The CDR3 reads CASSPAQRQETQYF. The CDR3 bases are TGTGCCAGTAGCCCCGCCCAGCGGCAAGAGACCCAGTACTTC.

This chain uses TRBV28 with TRBJ1-6; a weak D match, TRBD1 (5 bases). V was trimmed by 7 bases and J by 14 bases, leaving 18 bases between them. The germline CDR1 and CDR2 sequences are MDHEN and SYDVKM. This CDR3 contains 13 residues. This chain's CDR3 is CASTSGGRGALHF. Written as DNA, the CDR3 is TGTGCCAGCACCTCCGGGGGACGCGGCGCCCTCCACTTT.

The chain joins TRBV12-3 or TRBV12-4 to TRBJ1-2, with D unclear. The V end lost 6 bases, the J end lost 5 bases, and 10 bases lay between the germline ends. CDR3 length: 12 amino acids. The CDR3 here is CASRGRRYGYTF. The CDR3 coding sequence is TGTGCCAGCAGGGGCCGGAGGTATGGCTACACCTTC.

The V gene is TRBV30, the J gene TRBJ2-5; D remains ambiguous. Germline V gives CDR1 GTSNPN, CDR2 SVGIG (reference sequence). The CDR3 runs 14 residues. V lost 0 bases and J lost 0, with 8 bases in between. The CDR3 is CAWSVSAYQETQYF. Here the CDR3 DNA reads TGTGCCTGGAGTGTATCGGCGTACCAAGAGACCCAGTACTTC. The full variable domain, in which reference TRBV30 and TRBJ2-5 provide the parts outside the CDR3, is SQTIHQWPATLVQPVGSPLSLECTVEGTSNPNLYWYRQAAGRGLQLLFYSVGIGQISSEVPQNLSASRPQDRQFILSSKKLLLSDSGFYLCAWSVSAYQETQYFGPGTRLLVL.

The rearrangement links TRBV27 to TRBJ1-5, with D possibly matching TRBD1 (5 bases). Germline CDR1 is MNHEY and CDR2 is SMNVEV (reference sequence). Trimming removed 7 bases at V and 6 bases at J, with 37 bases between. The CDR3 spans 21 residues. The CDR3 coding sequence is TGTGCCAGCACATTTCGAAGGACCCAGGGAATGTTTATTTTTTTTTCTCAGCCCCAGCATTTT. This encodes CASTFRRTQGMFIFFSQPQHF.

The rearrangement links TRBV20-1 to TRBJ1-5, with TRBD1 as a possible D gene (5 bases). Trimming removed 3 bases at V and 7 bases at J, with 16 bases between. Germline CDR1 DFQATT, CDR2 SNEGSKA (reference sequence). The CDR3 spans 14 residues. The CDR3 here is CSASGDRGVQPQHF. The DNA for the CDR3 is TGCAGTGCTAGTGGTGACAGAGGGGTGCAGCCCCAGCATTTT.

The gene calls are TRBV28 and TRBJ2-1, with 9 positions matching TRBD2. The length of the CDR3 is 15 residues. Germline V gene data show CDR1 as MDHEN and CDR2 as SYDVKM. Unmatched junction bases numbered 11, after V lost 7 bases and J lost 7 bases. This CDR3 is CASTSFSGSRNEQFF. The CDR3 nucleotides read TGTGCCAGCACCTCCTTTAGCGGGAGTAGGAATGAGCAGTTCTTC. Filled out from reference TRBV28 and TRBJ2-1, the complete variable domain reads DVKVTQSSRYLVKRTGEKVFLECVQDMDHENMFWYRQDPGLGLRLIYFSYDVKMKEKGDIPEGYSVSREKKERFSLILESASTNQTSMYLCASTSFSGSRNEQFFGPGTRLTVL.

The V gene is TRBV10-2, the J gene TRBJ2-2; D gene ambiguous. The germline V and J ends were trimmed by 6 bases and 2 bases, with 4 bases remaining between them. Germline assignment: CDR1 WSHSY and CDR2 SAAADI. This CDR3 has 12 residues. The CDR3 loop is CASSINTGELFF. CDR3 coding DNA: TGCGCCAGCAGCATCAACACCGGGGAGCTGTTTTTT.

V and J are TRBV29-1 and TRBJ1-1, with a tentative D call TRBD1 (5 bases). Trimming cost V 1 base and J 6 bases, with 12 bases left between them. This CDR3 region has 13 residues. Germline V gene lookup returns CDR1 SQVTM and CDR2 ANQGSEA. CDR3 region: CSVEGRQSAEAFF. DNA of the CDR3: TGCAGCGTTGAAGGCCGACAGTCAGCTGAAGCTTTCTTT.

The rearrangement uses TRBV4-3 and TRBJ2-7; 7 bases are shared with TRBD1. V shed 6 bases and J 2 bases; nucleotides not matched to a gene: 10. Germline CDR1 LGHNA, CDR2 YSLEER. This CDR3 is 15 amino acids long. The CDR3 DNA follows: TGCGCCAGCAGGAGATTCGGACAGGCTCCCTACGAGCAGTACTTC. Its protein product is CASRRFGQAPYEQYF.

The CDR3 DNA reads as TGTGCCAGCAGCCAAGGGGAGTTTTGGGAAAAACTGTTTTTT. Residues: CASSQGEFWEKLFF. This chain links TRBV3-1 (or the pseudogene TRBV3-2) with TRBJ1-4; D gene uncertain. V lost 1 base to trimming and J lost 8 bases, with 11 bases between them. This CDR3 has 14 amino acids. CDR1 LGHDT and CDR2 YNNKEL come from the germline V gene (reference sequence).

This clone has only a few counts. The rearrangement links TRBV20-1 to TRBJ1-5, with a possible D match to TRBD1 (5 bases). This CDR3 spans 16 amino acids. The V end lost 3 bases, the J end lost 4 bases, and 19 bases lay between the germline ends. Germline CDR1 reads DFQATT; CDR2 reads SNEGSKA (reference sequence). The chain's CDR3 is CSASDPRQGWNQPQHF. CDR3 nucleotide sequence: TGCAGTGCTAGTGACCCGCGGCAGGGCTGGAATCAGCCCCAGCATTTT.

This clone was recorded only once. This chain uses TRBV30 with TRBJ1-2; 7 nucleotides line up with TRBD1. Germline CDR1 reads GTSNPN; CDR2 reads SVGIG (reference sequence). The CDR3 totals 13 residues. Trimming cost V 6 bases and J 8 bases; bases outside gene matches: 12. The CDR3 DNA reads TGTGCCTGCCTCCGGGGACAGCCCGCGGGCTACACCTTC. This gives the protein CACLRGQPAGYTF.

The chain uses TRBV5-1 and TRBJ2-7; 8 positions match TRBD1. From germline, CDR1 is SGHRS and CDR2 YFSETQ. The length of the CDR3 is 16 residues. Unmatched junction bases numbered 12, after V lost 7 bases and J lost 0 bases. The CDR3 DNA reads as TGCGCCAGCGCCTCATTAACAGGGGGGAGCTCCTACGAGCAGTACTTC. This sequence encodes CASASLTGGSSYEQYF.

The chain combines TRBV2 with TRBJ1-1; maybe TRBD1 (6 bases). This CDR3 contains 12 residues. The germline gives CDR1 SNHLY, CDR2 FYNNEI. Trimming took 6 bases from V and 9 from J, leaving 14 bases between them. The CDR3 spells CASSRRGNQAFF. CDR3 nucleotides: TGTGCCAGCAGCCGCAGGGGTAACCAAGCTTTCTTT.

The chain joins TRBV9 to TRBJ2-7; 7 nucleotides match TRBD2. The V segment lost 3 bases and the J segment 0 bases; nucleotides outside the gene matches: 6. The CDR3 has 15 amino acids. The germline CDR1 and CDR2 sequences are SGDLS and YYNGEE. Here the CDR3 DNA reads TGTGCCAGCAGCGCTTCTAGCGGAAGCTCCTACGAGCAGTACTTC. Translating gives CASSASSGSSYEQYF.

The chain links TRBV30 to TRBJ1-5, with 9 positions matching TRBD1. The trim removed 1 base at V and 3 bases at J, leaving 7 bases unmatched. The CDR3 totals 16 residues. Germline V gene sequence: CDR1 GTSNPN, CDR2 SVGIG (reference sequence). CDR3 nucleotides: TGTGCCTGGAGTGCCCTGGGGACAGGGTTCAATCAGCCCCAGCATTTT. It codes for CAWSALGTGFNQPQHF.

The CDR3 nucleotides are TGTGCCAGCAGCTCGGAGGGCCCTGGGGCCAACGTCCTGACTTTC. Amino acid sequence: CASSSEGPGANVLTF. The J gene is TRBJ2-6, the V gene TRBV7-3, with D maybe TRBD2 (6 bases). The length of the CDR3 is 15 residues. Germline CDR1 SGHTA, CDR2 FQGTGA. V gave up 4 bases and J gave up 2 bases, with 9 bases separating them. The full variable domain, with the rest looked up from reference TRBV7-3 and TRBJ2-6, is GAGVSQTPSNKVTEKGKYVELRCDPISGHTALYWYRQSLGQGPEFLIYFQGTGAADDSGLPNDRFFAVRPEGSVSTLKIQRTERGDSAVYLCASSSEGPGANVLTFGAGSRLTVL.